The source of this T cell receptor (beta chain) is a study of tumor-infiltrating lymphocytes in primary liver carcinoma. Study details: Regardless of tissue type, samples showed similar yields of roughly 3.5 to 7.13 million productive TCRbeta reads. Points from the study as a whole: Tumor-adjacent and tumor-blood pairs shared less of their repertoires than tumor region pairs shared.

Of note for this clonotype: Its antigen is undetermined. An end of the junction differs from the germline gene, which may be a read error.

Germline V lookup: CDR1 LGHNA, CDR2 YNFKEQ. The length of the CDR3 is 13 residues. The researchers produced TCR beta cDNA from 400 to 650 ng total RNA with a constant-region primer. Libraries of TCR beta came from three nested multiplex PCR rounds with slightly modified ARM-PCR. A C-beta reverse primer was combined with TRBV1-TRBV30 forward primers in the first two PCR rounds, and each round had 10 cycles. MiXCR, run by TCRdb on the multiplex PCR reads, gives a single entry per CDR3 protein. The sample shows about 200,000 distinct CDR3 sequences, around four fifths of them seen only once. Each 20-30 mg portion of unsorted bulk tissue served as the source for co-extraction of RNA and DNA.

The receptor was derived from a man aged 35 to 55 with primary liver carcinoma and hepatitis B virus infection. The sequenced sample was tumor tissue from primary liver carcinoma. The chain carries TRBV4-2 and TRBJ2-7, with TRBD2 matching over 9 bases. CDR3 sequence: CVSGVSGSYEQYF. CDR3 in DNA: TGTGTCAGCGGCGTTAGCGGGAGTTACGAGCAGTACTTC.